The next 16 T cell receptor beta chains were all read from a single sample in a study of blood T cell repertoires in COVID-19. Here immunoSEQ multiplex PCR was the method, and the copy in TCRdb shows in-frame clones only, minus some. The data hold some 60,000 clones, with almost 85% observed a single time. The sample consisted of peripheral blood. The receptors come from a human donor in a cohort sampled during active COVID-19.

The chain joins TRBV15 to TRBJ2-3; D is possibly TRBD1 (5 bases). Germline CDR1 reads LNHNV; CDR2 reads YYDKDF (reference sequence). The CDR3 totals 12 residues. The V end was cut by 5 bases, the J end by 5 bases, with 8 bases between. The CDR3 sequence: CATSGDRDTQYF. The CDR3 bases are TGTGCCACCAGCGGCGACAGAGATACGCAGTATTTT.

The sample holds a few counts of this clone. This rearrangement joins TRBV7-2 to TRBJ2-7, with no clear D. This CDR3 contains 15 residues. CDR1 SGHTA and CDR2 FQGNSA come from the germline V gene. V lost 0 bases and J 2 bases, leaving 11 bases between the germline ends. The CDR3 DNA sequence: TGTGCCAGCAGCTTAGCGCGGCGAGGAACCTACGAGCAGTACTTC. It is translated as CASSLARRGTYEQYF. Full variable domain (remainder filled in from reference TRBV7-2 and TRBJ2-7): GAGVSQSPSNKVTEKGKDVELRCDPISGHTALYWYRQSLGQGLEFLIYFQGNSAPDKSGLPSDRFSAERTGGSVSTLTIQRTQQEDSAVYLCASSLARRGTYEQYFGPGTRLTVT.

The chain recombines TRBV5-8 with TRBJ1-1; D uncertain. V lost 4 bases to trimming and J lost 2 bases, with 3 bases between them. Germline V lookup: CDR1 SGHTS, CDR2 YDEGEE. The CDR3 contains 11 residues. The DNA of the CDR3 is TGTGCCAGCAGCCTTAACACTGAAGCTTTCTTT. Its protein is CASSLNTEAFF.

The rearrangement links TRBV11-2 to TRBJ1-1; TRBD1 might be the D (5 bases). This CDR3 is 14 amino acids long. V lost 1 base, J lost 0 bases, and 6 bases lay in between. From germline, CDR1 is SGHAT and CDR2 FQNNGV. CDR3 sequence reads: CASSLAGLNTEAFF. The CDR3 nucleotides read TGTGCCAGCAGCTTAGCAGGGTTGAACACTGAAGCTTTCTTT. Complete variable domain (other parts from reference TRBV11-2 and TRBJ1-1): EAGVAQSPRYKIIEKRQSVAFWCNPISGHATLYWYQQILGQGPKLLIQFQNNGVVDDSQLPKDRFSAERLKGVDSTLKIQPAKLEDSAVYLCASSLAGLNTEAFFGQGTRLTVV.

The V gene is TRBV7-6, the J gene TRBJ1-3, with TRBD1 matching over 7 bases. This CDR3 has 17 residues. The V and J ends lost 1 base and 4 bases, in that order; junction bases with no gene match: 10. Germline CDR1 and CDR2: SGHVS and FNYEAQ. The CDR3 nucleotides are TGTGCCAGCAGCTTAGTTGGAGAGGGGGCTGGAGGAAACACCATATATTTT. It encodes CASSLVGEGAGGNTIYF. Drawing the rest from reference TRBV7-6 and TRBJ1-3, the complete variable domain is GAGVSQSPRYKVTKRGQDVALRCDPISGHVSLYWYRQALGQGPEFLTYFNYEAQQDKSGLPNDRFSAERPEGSISTLTIQRTEQRDSAMYRCASSLVGEGAGGNTIYFGEGSWLTVV.

In this sample, this clone turned up a few times. The gene calls are TRBV6-5 and TRBJ2-7; 8 bases are a match to TRBD1. This CDR3 spans 14 amino acids. Germline CDR1 MNHEY, CDR2 SVGAGI. With 2 bases clipped from V and 7 bases from J, the junction kept 7 bases outside the gene matches. The CDR3 loop is CASSYRQGAFEQYF. CDR3 coding DNA: TGTGCCAGCAGTTACCGTCAGGGGGCGTTTGAGCAGTACTTC.

V gene TRBV5-4 combines with J gene TRBJ2-7; D ambiguous. Germline values: CDR1 SGHNT, CDR2 YYREEE (reference sequence). The CDR3 length is 14 residues. V was trimmed by 0 bases and J by 0 bases, leaving 7 bases between them. CDR3: CASSLEQSSYEQYF. CDR3 sequence (DNA): TGTGCCAGCAGCTTGGAACAGAGCTCCTACGAGCAGTACTTC.

The sample holds a few counts of this clone. The gene calls are TRBV7-2 and TRBJ2-3, with D maybe TRBD2 (6 bases). The CDR3 sequence is 15 residues long. Trimming took off 2 bases at V and 0 bases at J, with 9 bases between the two ends. Germline-derived CDR1 and CDR2 are SGHTA and FQGNSA. Here the CDR3 DNA reads TGTGCCAGCAGCTTACGGCGGGGTAGCACAGATACGCAGTATTTT. Its protein is CASSLRRGSTDTQYF.

V gene TRBV5-4 combines with J gene TRBJ2-2; D is undetermined. This CDR3 has 15 residues. Germline V gives CDR1 SGHNT, CDR2 YYREEE (reference sequence). Trimming pared 2 bases from V and 5 bases from J, leaving 13 bases between. This CDR3 reads CASSFEQYLTGELFF. For the CDR3, the DNA is TGTGCCAGCAGCTTCGAACAGTATCTGACCGGGGAGCTGTTTTTT.

J is TRBJ1-4 and V is TRBV5-1, with 8 bases identical to TRBD1. CDR1 and CDR2 (germline): SGHRS, YFSETQ. The CDR3 is made up of 14 amino acids. J lost 6 bases, V lost 3 bases, and 4 bases had no gene match. The CDR3 sequence is CASSSGTGDEKLFF. CDR3 nucleotide sequence: TGCGCCAGCAGCTCCGGGACAGGAGATGAAAAACTGTTTTTT.

J is TRBJ2-2 and V is TRBV5-8; D is perhaps TRBD2 (5 bases). The CDR3 is 14 residues long. In germline, CDR1 is SGHTS, CDR2 YDEGEE. The V end lost 1 base, the J end lost 8 bases, and 12 bases lay between the germline ends. DNA for the CDR3: TGTGCCAGCAGCTTGCAAAGAGGGTTAGGGGAGCTGTTTTTT. It specifies CASSLQRGLGELFF.

V and J are TRBV7-8 and TRBJ2-1; a possible D gene is TRBD1 (6 bases). CDR1 and CDR2 from the germline V gene are SGHVS and FQNEAQ. Trimming left V 0 bases short and J 0 bases short, with 15 bases between. The CDR3 has 18 amino acids. The CDR3 loop is CASSLAPWGPSSYNEQFF. CDR3 DNA: TGTGCCAGCAGCTTAGCCCCCTGGGGGCCGAGCTCCTACAATGAGCAGTTCTTC.

This chain joins TRBV9 and TRBJ1-2; 9 nucleotides match TRBD1. Germline assignment: CDR1 SGDLS and CDR2 YYNGEE. The V segment lost 0 bases and the J segment 4 bases; nucleotides outside the gene matches: 1. This CDR3 has 14 amino acids. The DNA of the CDR3 is TGTGCCAGCAGCGTAGGGACAGGGGTCTATGGCTACACCTTC. It codes for CASSVGTGVYGYTF.

V gene TRBV7-8 combines with J gene TRBJ2-1, with D perhaps matching TRBD1 (5 bases). CDR3 length: 15 amino acids. Germline-derived CDR1 and CDR2 are SGHVS and FQNEAQ. Trimming removed 5 bases from V and 0 bases from J, with 11 bases in between. DNA for the CDR3: TGTGCCAGCAGCGCACAGGAGAGCTCCTACAATGAGCAGTTCTTC. It is translated as CASSAQESSYNEQFF.

In its sample, this clone was seen a few times. The chain has TRBV28 and TRBJ2-7; D not certain. Germline V gene lookup returns CDR1 MDHEN and CDR2 SYDVKM. The CDR3 loop spans 11 amino acids. The ends were cut back, 6 bases at V and 7 bases at J, with 10 bases in the middle. The CDR3 is CASSPFREQYF. CDR3 coding DNA: TGTGCCAGCAGCCCTTTCAGGGAGCAGTACTTC.

The chain carries TRBV5-5 and TRBJ2-7; D gene uncertain. The CDR3 runs 15 residues. Germline V gene lookup returns CDR1 SGHKS and CDR2 YYEKEE (reference sequence). V was cut by 1 base and J by 0 bases, with 11 bases left in between. CDR3: CASSLLQALSYEQYF. CDR3 sequence (DNA): TGTGCCAGCAGCTTGCTCCAGGCACTCTCCTACGAGCAGTACTTC. The full variable domain, with the rest looked up from reference TRBV5-5 and TRBJ2-7, is DAGVTQSPTHLIKTRGQQVTLRCSPISGHKSVSWYQQVLGQGPQFIFQYYEKEERGRGNFPDRFSARQFPNYSSELNVNALLLGDSALYLCASSLLQALSYEQYFGPGTRLTVT.